One sample yielded the 11 T cell receptor beta chains listed below, sequenced in a study of blood T cell repertoires in COVID-19. The protocol was immunoSEQ multiplex PCR, while the TCRdb copy is restricted to in-frame clones and leaves out a portion. The data show 110,000 to 150,000 clones, around 87% seen once. The sample consisted of peripheral blood. The receptor source for this set is an older woman with active COVID-19.

The V gene is TRBV12-3 or TRBV12-4, the J gene TRBJ1-2; D unresolved. Trimming pared 7 bases from V and 0 bases from J, leaving 9 bases between. The CDR3 consists of 13 residues. The CDR3 nucleotides are TGTGCCAGCAATTTTGGGCCTAACTATGGCTACACCTTC. It codes for CASNFGPNYGYTF.

The chain is built from TRBV13 and TRBJ2-1; D may be TRBD2 (6 bases). Germline V gene sequence: CDR1 PRHDT, CDR2 FYEKMQ (reference sequence). This CDR3 region has 16 residues. The germline V and J ends were trimmed by 2 bases and 2 bases, with 13 bases remaining between them. The DNA of the CDR3 is TGTGCCAGCAGCTTAACGGGAGTCCCCACCTACAATGAGCAGTTCTTC. This sequence encodes CASSLTGVPTYNEQFF.

This chain links TRBV12-3 or TRBV12-4 with TRBJ2-1; TRBD1 is a possible D gene (6 bases). The CDR3 spans 12 residues. Trimming left V 6 bases short and J 11 bases short, with 14 bases between. The CDR3 loop is CASSQTGTQQFF. The CDR3 nucleotides are TGTGCCAGCAGCCAGACCGGGACACAGCAGTTCTTC.

The rearrangement links TRBV5-1 to TRBJ2-3; 8 nucleotides line up with TRBD2. This CDR3 spans 16 amino acids. The J segment lost 6 bases and the V segment lost 4 bases, leaving 13 bases of the junction unmatched. Germline V gives CDR1 SGHRS, CDR2 YFSETQ. CDR3 protein: CASSPLTSVGADTQYF. The CDR3 DNA follows: TGCGCCAGCAGCCCTCTGACTAGCGTAGGTGCCGATACGCAGTATTTT. Combining the CDR3 with reference TRBV5-1 and TRBJ2-3 gives the whole variable domain KAGVTQTPRYLIKTRGQQVTLSCSPISGHRSVSWYQQTPGQGLQFLFEYFSETQRNKGNFPGRFSGRQFSNSRSEMNVSTLELGDSALYLCASSPLTSVGADTQYFGPGTRLTVL.

The chain joins TRBV5-8 to TRBJ1-5, with TRBD1 matching 7 bases. Germline values: CDR1 SGHTS, CDR2 YDEGEE. V shed 0 bases, J shed 3 bases, and the junction held 3 bases outside the gene matches. This CDR3 region has 15 residues. CDR3 bases: TGTGCCAGCAGCTTGGGCAGGGGGGACAATCAGCCCCAGCATTTT. Its translation is CASSLGRGDNQPQHF. Filled out from reference TRBV5-8 and TRBJ1-5, the complete variable domain reads EAGVTQSPTHLIKTRGQQATLRCSPISGHTSVYWYQQALGLGLQFLLWYDEGEERNRGNFPPRFSGRQFPNYSSELNVNALELEDSALYLCASSLGRGDNQPQHFGDGTRLSIL.

This chain joins TRBV28 and TRBJ2-7; D not certain. The germline V and J ends were trimmed by 5 bases and 2 bases, with 16 bases remaining between them. The CDR3 consists of 15 residues. Germline V gene data show CDR1 as MDHEN and CDR2 as SYDVKM. The CDR3 coding sequence is TGTGCCAGCAGTCCGAGTGGGCAGAGTCCCTACGAGCAGTACTTC. Its translation is CASSPSGQSPYEQYF.

The DNA of the CDR3 is TGTGCCAGCAGCTTAGCGGGAGTCGGATCCAATGAGCAGTTCTTC. Encoded protein: CASSLAGVGSNEQFF. The J gene is TRBJ2-1, the V gene TRBV7-3; 7 bases are shared with TRBD2. With V trimmed by 2 bases and J by 6 bases, 7 bases remained unmatched. This CDR3 has 15 residues. Germline assignment: CDR1 SGHTA and CDR2 FQGTGA.

The chain carries TRBV5-6 and TRBJ2-1; the match to TRBD2 covers 11 bases. Germline-derived CDR1 and CDR2 are SGHDT and YYEEEE. This CDR3 is built from 16 residues. Trimming at V came to 4 bases and at J to 6 bases, leaving 9 bases not matched to a gene. This CDR3 is CASSQLAGGRFNEQFF. CDR3 nucleotide sequence: TGTGCCAGCAGCCAATTAGCGGGAGGGAGATTCAATGAGCAGTTCTTC.

The V gene is TRBV7-3, the J gene TRBJ2-3; 8 positions match TRBD2. From germline, CDR1 is SGHTA and CDR2 FQGTGA. J was trimmed by 4 bases and V by 11 bases; bases with no gene match: 14. This CDR3 spans 15 amino acids. The CDR3 spells CASPGSGGPPDTQYF. In nucleotides, the CDR3 is TGTGCCTCCCCGGGATCGGGAGGGCCCCCAGATACGCAGTATTTT.

DNA for the CDR3: TGTGCCAGCAGCCATACCACAGGGGGCCTTGGCTACACCTTC. This codes for CASSHTTGGLGYTF. V is TRBV3-1 (or the pseudogene TRBV3-2) and J is TRBJ1-2, with 9 bases lining up with TRBD1. The trim removed 3 bases at V and 7 bases at J, leaving 6 bases unmatched. This CDR3 has 14 residues. Germline V gives CDR1 LGHDT, CDR2 YNNKEL (reference sequence).

The chain uses TRBV30 and TRBJ1-2; D might be TRBD1 (6 bases). CDR3 size: 13 residues. From germline, CDR1 is GTSNPN and CDR2 SVGIG (reference sequence). V gave up 0 bases and J gave up 5 bases, with 10 bases separating them. As DNA, the CDR3 is TGTGCCTGGAGTGTACAGGGTGGGTATGGCTACACCTTC. Its translation is CAWSVQGGYGYTF.